Shown below are 30 T cell receptor beta chains from a single sample sequenced in a study of blood T cell repertoires in COVID-19. Measured with immunoSEQ multiplex PCR; TCRdb has only the in-frame clones, and not every one. The repertoire holds about 230,000 clones, 65% to 90% seen once, with 7.4% in the top ten. The sequenced sample consisted of peripheral blood. The receptor set was obtained from a woman in her 50s with acute or convalescent COVID-19.

This chain links TRBV7-2 with TRBJ1-6, with 7 bases aligning to TRBD1. Germline V gives CDR1 SGHTA, CDR2 FQGNSA. Germline trimming cut 2 bases from V and 5 bases from J; bases unmatched to any gene: 3. This CDR3 contains 15 residues. CDR3 in amino acids: CASSLQGGDNSPLHF. In DNA form, the CDR3 reads TGTGCCAGCAGCTTACAGGGGGGCGATAATTCACCCCTCCACTTT.

The J gene is TRBJ1-1, the V gene TRBV19; D gene ambiguous. Germline CDR1 and CDR2: LNHDA and SQIVND (reference sequence). V shed 4 bases and J shed 2 bases, with 8 bases lying between them. The CDR3 covers 13 residues. This chain's CDR3 is CASSSTVNTEAFF. For the CDR3, the DNA is TGTGCCAGTAGTAGCACGGTCAACACTGAAGCTTTCTTT.

The chain combines TRBV13 with TRBJ1-2; 7 positions agree with TRBD1. The CDR3 extends over 13 amino acids. Unmatched junction bases numbered 3, after V lost 0 bases and J lost 8 bases. Per the germline V gene, CDR1 is PRHDT and CDR2 is FYEKMQ (reference sequence). The CDR3 protein is CASSLGTGMGYTF. The CDR3 nucleotides read TGTGCCAGCAGCTTAGGGACAGGGATGGGCTACACCTTC.

CDR3 amino acids: CASSRTTGSAEAFF. DNA for the CDR3: TGCGCCAGCAGCCGGACGACAGGGAGCGCTGAAGCTTTCTTT. The chain joins TRBV4-1 to TRBJ1-1; 7 bases align to TRBD1. This CDR3 has 14 residues. Germline V gene sequence: CDR1 MGHRA, CDR2 YSYEKL. Unmatched junction bases numbered 8, after V lost 4 bases and J lost 6 bases.

The CDR3 is CASSFRGDNSPLHF. CDR3 sequence (DNA): TGTGCCAGCAGCTTCAGGGGTGATAATTCACCCCTCCACTTT. The V and J genes are TRBV5-8 and TRBJ1-6, with a tentative D call TRBD1 (6 bases). The CDR3 is 14 residues long. V shed 2 bases and J shed 5 bases, with 8 bases lying between them. Germline V gene sequence: CDR1 SGHTS, CDR2 YDEGEE.

For the CDR3, the DNA is TGCGCCAGCAGTCAACTCGGACAGGGTAAAGATTCACCCCTCCACTTT. This sequence encodes CASSQLGQGKDSPLHF. The V call is TRBV23-1, the J call TRBJ1-6; 8 bases line up with TRBD1. TRBV23-1 is filed as an ORF, its function uncertain. Trimming took 2 bases from V and 8 from J; bases not matched to a gene: 8. The CDR3 runs to 16 residues.

The chain has TRBV15 and TRBJ2-5; 8 bases map to TRBD2. The ends lost 5 bases at V and 4 bases at J; junction bases unmatched: 9. Germline loops: CDR1 LNHNV, CDR2 YYDKDF (reference sequence). This CDR3 has 15 residues. In DNA form, the CDR3 reads TGTGCCACCAGCGAGGGACTAGACGAGTCAGAGACCCAGTACTTC. Protein: CATSEGLDESETQYF. The complete variable domain, with remaining parts taken from reference TRBV15 and TRBJ2-5, reads DAMVIQNPRYQVTQFGKPVTLSCSQTLNHNVMYWYQQKSSQAPKLLFHYYDKDFNNEADTPDNFQSRRPNTSFCFLDIRSPGLGDTAMYLCATSEGLDESETQYFGPGTRLLVL.

This chain connects TRBV18 to TRBJ2-1; 10 nucleotides match TRBD2. The V and J ends lost 3 bases and 6 bases, in that order; junction bases with no gene match: 8. This CDR3 is 16 amino acids long. CDR1 is KGHSH and CDR2 is LQKENI in the germline V gene. CDR3 amino acids: CASSPFTSGNSNEQFF. The CDR3 DNA sequence: TGTGCCAGCTCACCGTTTACTAGCGGGAACAGCAATGAGCAGTTCTTC.

The V and J genes are TRBV9 and TRBJ1-1; 7 nucleotides align to TRBD1. The germline V gene has CDR1 SGDLS and CDR2 YYNGEE. V lost 3 bases to trimming and J lost 5 bases; unmatched junction nucleotides: 7. This CDR3 is 14 amino acids long. CDR3 coding DNA: TGTGCCAGCAGCGCCCTGACAGGGTGGACTGAAGCTTTCTTT. Its protein product is CASSALTGWTEAFF.

This clone appeared a few times. CDR3 region: CASSKGSPGQGGYEQYF. DNA of the CDR3: TGCGCCAGCAGCAAGGGCTCCCCCGGACAGGGAGGGTACGAGCAGTACTTC. The V and J genes are TRBV5-1 and TRBJ2-7; tentative D call: TRBD1 (8 bases). The length of the CDR3 is 17 residues. The V gene lost 4 bases and the J gene lost 4 bases, with 24 bases spanning the gap. From germline, CDR1 is SGHRS and CDR2 YFSETQ.

This clone has a single count. V and J are TRBV4-1 and TRBJ2-3, with TRBD2 matching over 7 bases. The CDR3 is 16 residues long. The junction had 7 bases not matched to a gene; V was cut back by 0 bases and J by 4 bases. CDR1 is MGHRA and CDR2 is YSYEKL in the germline V gene. CDR3 amino acids: CASSQDPAGAADTQYF. The CDR3 nucleotides read TGCGCCAGCAGCCAAGATCCCGCGGGAGCGGCAGATACGCAGTATTTT.

CDR3 amino acids: CATSRDPTPRVSGYTF. The CDR3 DNA sequence: TGTGCCACCAGCAGAGATCCGACTCCGCGCGTGAGTGGCTACACCTTC. V is TRBV15 and J is TRBJ1-2; D remains unclear. Trimming removed 0 bases from V and 7 bases from J, with 18 bases in between. Per the germline V gene, CDR1 is LNHNV and CDR2 is YYDKDF (reference sequence). CDR3 length: 16 residues. The variable domain in full, completed from reference TRBV15 and TRBJ1-2, reads DAMVIQNPRYQVTQFGKPVTLSCSQTLNHNVMYWYQQKSSQAPKLLFHYYDKDFNNEADTPDNFQSRRPNTSFCFLDIRSPGLGDTAMYLCATSRDPTPRVSGYTFGSGTRLTVV.

This rearrangement joins TRBV7-3 to TRBJ2-2; D unresolved. The germline V and J ends were trimmed by 5 bases and 2 bases, with 9 bases remaining between them. This CDR3 region has 14 residues. The germline V gene encodes CDR1 SGHTA and CDR2 FQGTGA. The CDR3 here is CASSRLENTGELFF. The CDR3 coding sequence is TGTGCCAGCAGCCGGCTAGAAAACACCGGGGAGCTGTTTTTT.

The J gene is TRBJ1-1, the V gene TRBV6-6; D might be TRBD1 (6 bases). This CDR3 region has 16 residues. The germline V and J ends were trimmed by 5 bases and 0 bases, with 16 bases remaining between them. CDR1 is MNHNY and CDR2 is SVGAGI in the germline V gene (reference sequence). The CDR3 loop reads CASSQGTGTMNTEAFF. As DNA, the CDR3 is TGTGCCAGCAGTCAGGGAACCGGGACAATGAACACTGAAGCTTTCTTT.

This sequence joins TRBV28 and TRBJ2-3, with 9 nucleotides matching TRBD2. The CDR3 consists of 17 residues. V shed 3 bases, J shed 0 bases, and the junction held 7 bases outside the gene matches. The V gene's germline CDR1 is MDHEN and CDR2 SYDVKM. The CDR3 protein is CASSFGTSFTSTDTQYF. The CDR3 nucleotides are TGTGCCAGCAGTTTTGGGACTAGCTTTACTAGCACAGATACGCAGTATTTT.

The chain recombines TRBV7-6 with TRBJ2-3, with 9 positions matching TRBD1. Looked up from germline, CDR1 is SGHVS and CDR2 is FNYEAQ. The CDR3 totals 17 residues. V dropped 5 bases and J dropped 7; count of bases not matched to a gene: 16. For the CDR3, the DNA is TGTGCCAGCAGCCTAGTAGGACAGGGGACGAGGAGGAATACGCAGTATTTT. Its translation is CASSLVGQGTRRNTQYF. Using reference TRBV7-6 and TRBJ2-3 for the parts outside the CDR3, the full variable domain is GAGVSQSPRYKVTKRGQDVALRCDPISGHVSLYWYRQALGQGPEFLTYFNYEAQQDKSGLPNDRFSAERPEGSISTLTIQRTEQRDSAMYRCASSLVGQGTRRNTQYFGPGTRLTVL.

This clone was seen a few times. The V gene is TRBV10-1, the J gene TRBJ2-7; D perhaps matches TRBD1 (5 bases). CDR1 and CDR2 from the germline V gene are WNHNN and SYGVQD (reference sequence). Trimming took off 3 bases at V and 0 bases at J, with 9 bases between the two ends. The CDR3 length is 14 residues. The CDR3 protein is CASSDGASSYEQYF. As DNA, the CDR3 is TGCGCCAGCAGTGATGGGGCCTCCTCCTACGAGCAGTACTTC.

This rearrangement joins TRBV30 to TRBJ2-2; D is unresolved. Trimming took 1 base from V and 7 from J, leaving 4 bases between them. CDR1 is GTSNPN and CDR2 is SVGIG in the germline V gene (reference sequence). The CDR3 totals 11 residues. The CDR3 spells CAWSGSGELFF. The CDR3 coding sequence is TGTGCCTGGAGTGGTAGCGGGGAGCTGTTTTTT.

The chain combines TRBV28 with TRBJ2-7; 11 bases match TRBD2. This CDR3 is built from 17 residues. J gave up 3 bases and V 7 bases, and 14 bases lay outside the gene matches. Germline CDR1 reads MDHEN; CDR2 reads SYDVKM. In DNA, the CDR3 is TGTGCCAGCACTCAAGACGTAGCGGGGGGGGTCTACTACGAGCAGTACTTC. Its protein product is CASTQDVAGGVYYEQYF.

In its sample, this clone was seen once. The rearrangement links TRBV10-3 to TRBJ1-1, with TRBD1 matching over 8 bases. This CDR3 contains 16 residues. The junction had 14 bases not matched to a gene; V was cut back by 6 bases and J by 5 bases. CDR1 is ENHRY, CDR2 SYGVKD, per germline. CDR3 amino acids: CAIRGQDRGRGTEAFF. DNA for the CDR3: TGTGCCATCAGAGGGCAAGACAGGGGAAGGGGTACTGAAGCTTTCTTT.

The rearrangement uses TRBV4-2 and TRBJ1-6; unclear D gene. CDR3 length equals 16 residues. From germline, CDR1 is LGHNA and CDR2 YNFKEQ. Trimming shortened V by 0 bases and J by 6 bases, and 12 bases separated the two germline ends. The CDR3 bases are TGTGCCAGCAGCCAAGATCCGGGGATGAGTAATTCACCCCTCCACTTT. Protein product: CASSQDPGMSNSPLHF.

This clone was detected once. The chain links TRBV15 to TRBJ2-7, with TRBD2 matching 10 bases. After removal of 8 bases from V and 0 bases from J, the junction contained 10 bases not matched to a gene. The germline CDR1 and CDR2 sequences are LNHNV and YYDKDF (reference sequence). This CDR3 contains 16 residues. CDR3 in amino acids: CATRALAGVNSYEQYF. The DNA of the CDR3 is TGTGCCACCCGGGCCCTAGCGGGAGTAAACTCCTACGAGCAGTACTTC.

The rearrangement links TRBV7-2 to TRBJ2-1; maybe TRBD2 (5 bases). Trimming removed 1 base at V and 12 bases at J, with 10 bases between. The CDR3 covers 12 residues. Germline assignment: CDR1 SGHTA and CDR2 FQGNSA. The CDR3, as DNA: TGTGCCAGCAGCTTAGAGCCTAGCAGGCAGTTCTTC. Protein product: CASSLEPSRQFF.

V gene TRBV6-2 or TRBV6-3 combines with J gene TRBJ2-3, with D possibly matching TRBD2 (6 bases). Trimming pared 8 bases from V and 0 bases from J, leaving 12 bases between. Per the germline V gene, CDR1 is MNHEY and CDR2 is SVGEGT. The CDR3 sequence is 14 residues long. The CDR3 region is CASRSGTSTDTQYF. CDR3 nucleotides: TGTGCCAGCCGTTCAGGGACTAGCACAGATACGCAGTATTTT.

This chain connects TRBV7-2 to TRBJ1-3; TRBD1 agrees at 9 bases. V lost 0 bases to trimming and J lost 2 bases; unmatched junction nucleotides: 5. Germline values: CDR1 SGHTA, CDR2 FQGNSA. There are 17 residues in the CDR3. The CDR3 loop is CASSLAPGTGPGNTIYF. CDR3 DNA sequence: TGTGCCAGCAGCTTAGCTCCCGGGACAGGGCCTGGAAACACCATATATTTT.

This clone was found a few times. The chain employs TRBV5-1 and TRBJ1-2; no firm D call. This CDR3 is 15 amino acids long. Trimming pared 0 bases from V and 4 bases from J, leaving 13 bases between. Germline CDR1 reads SGHRS; CDR2 reads YFSETQ. CDR3 residues: CASSLAPSGTYGYTF. Here the CDR3 DNA reads TGCGCCAGCAGCTTGGCCCCCTCGGGAACCTATGGCTACACCTTC.

V is TRBV6-2 or TRBV6-3 and J is TRBJ2-3; weak D call: TRBD2 (6 bases). This CDR3 has 14 amino acids. Between the trimmed V and J ends, which lost 4 bases and 6 bases, there was a span of 14 bases. The germline V gene encodes CDR1 MNHEY and CDR2 SVGEGT. CDR3 DNA sequence: TGTGCCAGCAGTTCCGGGGGAAGAAAGGATACGCAGTATTTT. Translation: CASSSGGRKDTQYF.

The chain uses TRBV30 and TRBJ1-5, with no clear D. The CDR3 sequence is 14 residues long. V lost 0 bases and J lost 5, with 11 bases in between. Germline V gene sequence: CDR1 GTSNPN, CDR2 SVGIG (reference sequence). CDR3: CAWSVQVTDQPQHF. For the CDR3, the DNA is TGTGCCTGGAGTGTCCAAGTCACGGATCAGCCCCAGCATTTT. Drawing the rest from reference TRBV30 and TRBJ1-5, the complete variable domain is SQTIHQWPATLVQPVGSPLSLECTVEGTSNPNLYWYRQAAGRGLQLLFYSVGIGQISSEVPQNLSASRPQDRQFILSSKKLLLSDSGFYLCAWSVQVTDQPQHFGDGTRLSIL.

The DNA of the CDR3 is TGTGCCAGCAGCTCAGGGACTAGCGGGAGGGTCACAGATACGCAGTATTTT. Translated: CASSSGTSGRVTDTQYF. The chain employs TRBV9 and TRBJ2-3, with TRBD2 matching 16 bases. The CDR3 runs to 17 residues. The trim removed 4 bases at V and 2 bases at J, leaving 4 bases unmatched. Germline V CDR1 and CDR2: SGDLS, YYNGEE. Supplemented by reference TRBV9 and TRBJ2-3, the full variable domain reads DSGVTQTPKHLITATGQRVTLRCSPRSGDLSVYWYQQSLDQGLQFLIQYYNGEERAKGNILERFSAQQFPDLHSELNLSSLELGDSALYFCASSSGTSGRVTDTQYFGPGTRLTVL.

This clone is a singleton in its sample. V usage is TRBV18 and J usage is TRBJ1-1; no clear D. Germline V gene sequence: CDR1 KGHSH, CDR2 LQKENI. With 6 bases removed from V and 7 bases from J, the gap between germline ends came to 12 bases. This CDR3 has 12 amino acids. CDR3 DNA sequence: TGTGCCAGCTCCGATTCCAGGATTGAAGCTTTCTTT. It encodes CASSDSRIEAFF. Combining the CDR3 with reference TRBV18 and TRBJ1-1 gives the whole variable domain NAGVMQNPRHLVRRRGQEARLRCSPMKGHSHVYWYRQLPEEGLKFMVYLQKENIIDESGMPKERFSAEFPKEGPSILRIQQVVRGDSAAYFCASSDSRIEAFFGQGTRLTVV.